This passage covers 21 T cell receptor beta chains from one sample sequenced in a study of blood T cell repertoires in COVID-19. Sequenced by immunoSEQ multiplex PCR; TCRdb stores in-frame clones only, minus some. The table records around 380,000 clones, more than 65% of them present only once. Sequenced input: peripheral blood. Every receptor here comes from a human donor with acute or convalescent COVID-19. The donor label of this sample is uncertain.

V usage is TRBV2 and J usage is TRBJ1-2; no clear D. Trimming took off 4 bases at V and 3 bases at J, with 18 bases between the two ends. The CDR3 has 16 amino acids. Germline values: CDR1 SNHLY, CDR2 FYNNEI. The CDR3 here is CASSGSWSGGDYGYTF. The CDR3 nucleotides read TGTGCCAGCAGTGGATCATGGTCGGGCGGGGACTATGGCTACACCTTC.

This clone was seen once. The chain joins TRBV10-3 to TRBJ2-1, with TRBD2 matching over 13 bases. This CDR3 has 14 residues. The trim removed 6 bases at V and 8 bases at J, leaving 4 bases unmatched. Looked up from germline, CDR1 is ENHRY and CDR2 is SYGVKD. This CDR3 reads CAIRPGLAGYEQFF. The DNA for the CDR3 is TGTGCCATCAGGCCGGGACTAGCGGGGTATGAGCAGTTCTTC.

This sequence joins TRBV18 and TRBJ2-1; 10 bases agree with TRBD2. The V segment lost 1 base and the J segment 4 bases; nucleotides outside the gene matches: 4. Germline CDR1 is KGHSH and CDR2 is LQKENI. There are 16 residues in the CDR3. In nucleotides, the CDR3 is TGTGCCAGCTCACCACGTGCTAGCGGGGGATACAATGAGCAGTTCTTC. It encodes CASSPRASGGYNEQFF.

This clone was counted a single time. The chain carries TRBV13 and TRBJ2-7; 11 bases fit TRBD1. Germline lookup yields CDR1 PRHDT and CDR2 FYEKMQ (reference sequence). This CDR3 comprises 14 residues. The V segment lost 3 bases and the J segment 6 bases; nucleotides outside the gene matches: 4. CDR3: CASSFGTGGGEQYF. The CDR3 DNA sequence: TGTGCCAGCAGCTTTGGGACAGGGGGAGGCGAGCAGTACTTC.

The chain joins TRBV5-1 to TRBJ1-2; D perhaps matches TRBD1 (5 bases). Germline assignment: CDR1 SGHRS and CDR2 YFSETQ. V gave up 4 bases and J gave up 3 bases, with 13 bases separating them. The CDR3 has 14 residues. The DNA of the CDR3 is TGCGCCAGCAGCCGACGGTGGGGGGACTATGGCTACACCTTC. Protein: CASSRRWGDYGYTF.

The chain recombines TRBV7-9 with TRBJ1-5; D remains unclear. The CDR3 is made up of 12 amino acids. Germline V CDR1 and CDR2: SEHNR, FQNEAQ (reference sequence). Between the trimmed V and J ends, which lost 3 bases and 5 bases, there was a span of 5 bases. CDR3 DNA: TGTGCCAGCAGCTTTGCAGATCAGCCCCAGCATTTT. Translating it yields CASSFADQPQHF.

The rearrangement joins TRBV28 to TRBJ1-5, with D tentatively TRBD1 (5 bases). V was pared by 5 bases and J by 7 bases, with 15 bases between. The CDR3 runs 14 residues. Germline-derived CDR1 and CDR2 are MDHEN and SYDVKM. CDR3 coding DNA: TGTGCCAGCAGTCCCCTCGGGGGAGGCCAGCCCCAGCATTTT. It translates to CASSPLGGGQPQHF.

The rearrangement joins TRBV5-1 to TRBJ1-2; the match to TRBD1 covers 7 bases. This CDR3 spans 14 amino acids. V shed 0 bases and J 8 bases; nucleotides not matched to a gene: 7. Looked up from germline, CDR1 is SGHRS and CDR2 is YFSETQ. The CDR3 region is CASSLEKGAFGYTF. The CDR3 region has the DNA TGCGCCAGCAGCTTGGAAAAGGGGGCGTTCGGCTACACCTTC.

The chain links TRBV30 to TRBJ1-1; tentative D call: TRBD1 (6 bases). With 1 base removed from V and 5 bases from J, the gap between germline ends came to 11 bases. CDR1 GTSNPN and CDR2 SVGIG come from the germline V gene (reference sequence). The CDR3 covers 13 residues. The CDR3 protein is CAWSGYQGTEAFF. CDR3 bases: TGTGCCTGGAGTGGTTACCAGGGGACTGAAGCTTTCTTT.

This rearrangement joins TRBV5-1 to TRBJ2-3, with D perhaps TRBD2 (5 bases). Germline V gene lookup returns CDR1 SGHRS and CDR2 YFSETQ. The CDR3 spans 16 residues. The V and J ends lost 5 bases and 3 bases respectively, with 19 bases between them. The chain's CDR3 is CASRPAIGGRTDTQYF. CDR3 bases: TGCGCCAGCAGACCGGCGATAGGAGGTCGAACAGATACGCAGTATTTT.

The J gene is TRBJ1-6, the V gene TRBV7-9; TRBD1 matches at 8 bases. Germline V CDR1 and CDR2: SEHNR, FQNEAQ (reference sequence). The CDR3 consists of 14 residues. The V segment lost 8 bases and the J segment 7 bases; nucleotides outside the gene matches: 7. CDR3 DNA: TGTGCCAGCGGCCCACGACAGGGGAATTCACCCCTCCACTTT. Translating it yields CASGPRQGNSPLHF.

J is TRBJ1-1 and V is TRBV6-5; 7 nucleotides agree with TRBD1. Germline V gives CDR1 MNHEY, CDR2 SVGAGI. This CDR3 spans 13 amino acids. Trimming cost V 4 bases and J 3 bases; bases outside gene matches: 2. CDR3 in amino acids: CASSFTGDTEAFF. DNA for the CDR3: TGTGCCAGCAGTTTCACAGGGGACACTGAAGCTTTCTTT.

CDR3 loop: CASSKSPSTEQFF. Here the CDR3 DNA reads TGTGCCAGCAGCAAAAGCCCATCCACTGAGCAGTTCTTC. The chain couples TRBV6-2 or TRBV6-3 to TRBJ2-1; no reliable D call. Germline loops: CDR1 MNHEY, CDR2 SVGEGT. V was pared by 6 bases and J by 9 bases, with 15 bases between. This CDR3 is built from 13 residues.

This chain joins TRBV6-2 or TRBV6-3 and TRBJ1-5; no clear D gene. The CDR3 consists of 14 residues. The V end was cut by 0 bases, the J end by 6 bases, with 9 bases between. The germline gives CDR1 MNHEY, CDR2 SVGEGT. CDR3 in DNA: TGTGCCAGCAGTTACTCGATTGGGCGTCAGCCCCAGCATTTT. Protein: CASSYSIGRQPQHF.

The rearrangement links TRBV19 to TRBJ1-6, with 7 bases that match TRBD1. The junction had 14 bases not matched to a gene; V was cut back by 0 bases and J by 15 bases. The CDR3 consists of 16 residues. CDR1 is LNHDA and CDR2 is SQIVND in the germline V gene (reference sequence). CDR3 sequence: CASSIEPGQRTVVLHF. In DNA form, the CDR3 reads TGTGCCAGTAGTATAGAACCGGGACAGCGAACGGTAGTCCTCCACTTT.

The V and J genes are TRBV28 and TRBJ2-5; D possibly corresponds to TRBD2 (6 bases). Per the germline V gene, CDR1 is MDHEN and CDR2 is SYDVKM. CDR3 size: 16 residues. V lost 5 bases, J lost 5 bases, and 21 bases lay in between. CDR3 nucleotides: TGTGCCAGCAGTCCCCCACTAACCGGGAGATTGGAGACCCAGTACTTC. Its translation is CASSPPLTGRLETQYF.

The rearrangement links TRBV19 to TRBJ1-5; TRBD1 matches at 8 bases. Germline CDR1 LNHDA, CDR2 SQIVND (reference sequence). This CDR3 is built from 15 residues. The ends lost 6 bases at V and 2 bases at J; junction bases unmatched: 6. The CDR3 coding sequence is TGTGCCAGTAGGTCCACAGGGGGTGGCAATCAGCCCCAGCATTTT. Its protein product is CASRSTGGGNQPQHF.

CDR3 sequence (DNA): TGCGCCAGCAGTTTAGCCGGGACAGGAGCCTACGAGCAGTACTTC. As protein: CASSLAGTGAYEQYF. The genes are TRBV5-1 and TRBJ2-7, with 8 bases fitting TRBD1. V shed 5 bases, J shed 2 bases, and the junction held 9 bases outside the gene matches. Germline V gene data show CDR1 as SGHRS and CDR2 as YFSETQ. The CDR3 is 15 residues long.

This chain connects TRBV12-3 or TRBV12-4 to TRBJ2-7; D gene unclear. Trimming took 6 bases from V and 3 from J, leaving 6 bases between them. There are 11 residues in the CDR3. The CDR3 DNA follows: TGTGCCAGCAGGCAGGACTACGAGCAGTACTTC. The encoded protein is CASRQDYEQYF.

This clone has only a few counts. The chain recombines TRBV20-1 with TRBJ1-1; tentatively, D is TRBD1 (6 bases). Germline loops: CDR1 DFQATT, CDR2 SNEGSKA (reference sequence). The CDR3 has 11 residues. The V end lost 5 bases, the J end lost 11 bases, and 15 bases lay between the germline ends. DNA of the CDR3: TGCAGTGCTGCCCCGGGACACGTGGCTTTCTTT. Translating it yields CSAAPGHVAFF.

The V gene is TRBV5-1, the J gene TRBJ2-5; D might be TRBD1 (6 bases). The CDR3 spans 15 residues. Germline lookup yields CDR1 SGHRS and CDR2 YFSETQ. The V gene lost 3 bases and the J gene lost 5 bases, with 17 bases spanning the gap. The CDR3 nucleotides are TGCGCCAGCAGCTCCCGGACAGCCCGTGGGGAGACCCAGTACTTC. The encoded protein is CASSSRTARGETQYF. Full variable domain (missing parts from reference TRBV5-1 and TRBJ2-5): KAGVTQTPRYLIKTRGQQVTLSCSPISGHRSVSWYQQTPGQGLQFLFEYFSETQRNKGNFPGRFSGRQFSNSRSEMNVSTLELGDSALYLCASSSRTARGETQYFGPGTRLLVL.